The 30 T cell receptor beta chains given below trace back to one sample, sequenced in a study of metastatic and nonmetastatic thyroid tumors. Among the patients, none had received any treatment before thyroid surgery. TCRdb re-analyzed the PCR reads using MiXCR. The top ten clones hold more than 9.5% of a sample with about 15,000 clones, nearly 35% of them seen once. The sample consisted of tumor tissue. The receptor source for this set is a male donor with papillary thyroid cancer or a benign thyroid nodule (not recorded which). Some clones in this sample may be carry-over from other donors' samples.

This clone was found a few times. This chain connects TRBV6-1 to TRBJ2-1; D remains ambiguous. The CDR3 is made up of 13 amino acids. With 6 bases removed from V and 8 bases from J, the gap between germline ends came to 14 bases. Germline V gene lookup returns CDR1 MNHNS and CDR2 SASEGT. CDR3 sequence reads: CASRLSRVDEQFF. The CDR3 DNA reads TGTGCCAGCAGGCTTTCCCGGGTGGATGAGCAGTTCTTC.

The chain recombines TRBV7-8 with TRBJ2-1; D unresolved. V lost 5 bases to trimming and J lost 6 bases, with 17 bases between them. CDR3 length equals 15 residues. CDR1 is SGHVS, CDR2 FQNEAQ, per germline. CDR3 loop: CASSSQPELLNEQFF. In nucleotides, the CDR3 is TGTGCCAGCAGCAGCCAGCCTGAGCTGCTCAATGAGCAGTTCTTC.

This clone appeared many times. This chain links TRBV11-2 with TRBJ1-1; D call uncertain. The CDR3 loop spans 13 amino acids. Germline-derived CDR1 and CDR2 are SGHAT and FQNNGV. Trimming stripped 1 base from V and 0 bases from J, with 3 bases between. The CDR3 DNA follows: TGTGCCAGCAGCTTAGTGGTGAACACTGAAGCTTTCTTT. This translates into CASSLVVNTEAFF.

This clone was detected ten times or more. V is TRBV6-1 and J is TRBJ2-2, with TRBD1 as a possible D gene (5 bases). Trimming removed 7 bases at V and 6 bases at J, with 15 bases between. Germline CDR1 and CDR2: MNHNS and SASEGT. The CDR3 extends over 14 amino acids. CDR3 region: CASIPRWGAGELFF. The DNA for the CDR3 is TGTGCCAGCATTCCGAGGTGGGGCGCCGGGGAGCTGTTTTTT.

This chain connects TRBV2 to TRBJ2-7; unclear D gene. The germline V gene encodes CDR1 SNHLY and CDR2 FYNNEI. The CDR3 totals 16 residues. V was trimmed by 0 bases and J by 4 bases, leaving 16 bases between them. In nucleotides, the CDR3 is TGTGCCAGCAGTGAAGCGCTTCAGCCAGGAGCTTACGAGCAGTACTTC. It specifies CASSEALQPGAYEQYF.

V is TRBV5-1 and J is TRBJ2-7, with D perhaps TRBD1 or TRBD2 (6 bases each). V shed 4 bases and J shed 3 bases, with 20 bases lying between them. CDR3 length: 16 residues. CDR1 and CDR2 (germline): SGHRS, YFSETQ. The chain's CDR3 is CASSIGGLGRDYEQYF. The CDR3 region has the DNA TGCGCCAGCAGCATAGGGGGGCTAGGAAGAGACTACGAGCAGTACTTC.

The rearrangement links TRBV20-1 to TRBJ2-7, with D possibly matching TRBD1 (6 bases). The CDR3 contains 12 residues. Trimming removed 6 bases from V and 3 bases from J, with 12 bases in between. CDR1 and CDR2 (germline): DFQATT, SNEGSKA (reference sequence). The CDR3 DNA follows: TGCAGTGCCAGACAGGTTCACTACGAGCAGTACTTC. Translation gives CSARQVHYEQYF.

This clone was observed at least ten times. The J gene is TRBJ2-5, the V gene TRBV18; no reliable D call. Trimming shortened V by 5 bases and J by 0 bases, and 10 bases separated the two germline ends. Per the germline V gene, CDR1 is KGHSH and CDR2 is LQKENI. There are 14 residues in the CDR3. The CDR3 reads CASSVALYQETQYF. CDR3 nucleotides: TGTGCCAGCTCAGTGGCCTTGTACCAAGAGACCCAGTACTTC. Combining the CDR3 with reference TRBV18 and TRBJ2-5 gives the whole variable domain NAGVMQNPRHLVRRRGQEARLRCSPMKGHSHVYWYRQLPEEGLKFMVYLQKENIIDESGMPKERFSAEFPKEGPSILRIQQVVRGDSAAYFCASSVALYQETQYFGPGTRLLVL.

This chain connects TRBV20-1 to TRBJ1-1; maybe TRBD1 (6 bases). CDR1 is DFQATT and CDR2 is SNEGSKA in the germline V gene (reference sequence). The CDR3 sequence is 15 residues long. V lost 3 bases to trimming and J lost 4 bases, with 18 bases between them. The CDR3 spells CSAREPGGGGTEAFF. The CDR3 nucleotides are TGCAGTGCTAGGGAGCCGGGGGGCGGGGGCACTGAAGCTTTCTTT.

This sequence joins TRBV6-2 or TRBV6-3 and TRBJ2-7, with D unclear. From germline, CDR1 is MNHEY and CDR2 SVGEGT. Trimming removed 0 bases at V and 6 bases at J, with 9 bases between. There are 13 residues in the CDR3. The CDR3 reads CASSYSGTTEQYF. The CDR3 bases are TGTGCCAGCAGTTACTCGGGCACCACCGAGCAGTACTTC.

By frequency in the sample, this clone is medium-sized. CDR3 DNA: TGTGCCAGCAGTGAAGGGACTAGCGGCCAAGAGACCCAGTACTTC. Translated: CASSEGTSGQETQYF. The V and J genes are TRBV25-1 and TRBJ2-5; TRBD2 matches at 11 bases. Germline V gene sequence: CDR1 MGHDK, CDR2 SYGVNS. V trimming: 2 bases; J trimming: 1 base; junction bases outside the gene matches: 0. There are 15 residues in the CDR3.

In its sample, this clone was seen a few times. The chain joins TRBV6-1 to TRBJ1-5, with D perhaps TRBD1 (5 bases). The CDR3 covers 14 residues. The V end was cut by 4 bases, the J end by 4 bases, with 11 bases between. Per the germline V gene, CDR1 is MNHNS and CDR2 is SASEGT. CDR3 coding DNA: TGTGCCAGCAGTGGGGCAGGGCTTAATCAGCCCCAGCATTTT. This gives the protein CASSGAGLNQPQHF.

This clone was picked up many times. This chain joins TRBV4-2 and TRBJ2-2; 8 nucleotides align to TRBD2. This CDR3 has 17 residues. Germline V gene sequence: CDR1 LGHNA, CDR2 YNFKEQ. Trimming at V came to 6 bases and at J to 2 bases, leaving 11 bases not matched to a gene. The DNA for the CDR3 is TGTGCCAGCAGTTCTTACGGGACTAGAAAAAACACCGGGGAGCTGTTTTTT. Protein sequence: CASSSYGTRKNTGELFF.

By proportion, this clone is medium-sized. The rearrangement uses TRBV11-3 and TRBJ2-7; the match to TRBD2 covers 8 bases. Losses at the gene ends were 6 bases for V and 1 base for J; bases not matched to a gene: 5. CDR3 size: 14 residues. The germline V gene has CDR1 SGHNT and CDR2 YENEEA. The CDR3 spells CASRGSSGSYEQYF. The CDR3 bases are TGTGCCAGCAGGGGTTCTAGCGGGTCCTACGAGCAGTACTTC.

This clone was recorded many times. It is likely a read error, because the conserved phenylalanine at the end of the CDR3 is missing. The gene calls are TRBV3-1 and TRBJ1-1; weak D call: TRBD1 (6 bases). CDR1 and CDR2 (germline): LGHDT, YNNKEL (reference sequence). The V end lost 2 bases, the J end lost 3 bases, and 10 bases lay between the germline ends. The CDR3 runs to 14 residues. In nucleotides, the CDR3 is TGTGCCAGCAGCCAAACAGGGAGGGACACTGAAGCTTTCCTT. Translation: CASSQTGRDTEAFL.

By sample fraction, this clone is medium-sized (0.01 to 0.1%). The chain couples TRBV20-1 to TRBJ2-7, with 7 bases fitting TRBD2. The trim removed 5 bases at V and 5 bases at J, leaving 9 bases unmatched. Per germline, CDR1 DFQATT and CDR2 SNEGSKA (reference sequence). The length of the CDR3 is 13 residues. CDR3: CSADGGRNNEQYF. Written as DNA, the CDR3 is TGCAGTGCTGATGGCGGGAGAAACAACGAGCAGTACTTC.

CDR3 DNA sequence: TGCGCCAGCAGCTTTTCCTACAATGAGCAGTTCTTC. This gives the protein CASSFSYNEQFF. The rearrangement uses TRBV5-1 and TRBJ2-1; D is ambiguous. The CDR3 runs 12 residues. Trimming pared 2 bases from V and 1 base from J, leaving 1 base between. The germline CDR1 and CDR2 sequences are SGHRS and YFSETQ.

This clone is classed as medium-sized. This chain uses TRBV20-1 with TRBJ1-1; D unclear. This CDR3 comprises 17 residues. Trimming shortened V by 2 bases and J by 3 bases, and 22 bases separated the two germline ends. Per the germline V gene, CDR1 is DFQATT and CDR2 is SNEGSKA (reference sequence). The CDR3 loop reads CSARNEGPLLIYTEAFF. CDR3 in DNA: TGCAGTGCTAGAAATGAGGGCCCCCTCCTAATATACACTGAAGCTTTCTTT.

This clone was observed at least ten times. This chain uses TRBV6-1 with TRBJ2-3, with a tentative D call TRBD1 (6 bases). This CDR3 is built from 16 residues. V was trimmed by 6 bases and J by 6 bases, leaving 22 bases between them. Per the germline V gene, CDR1 is MNHNS and CDR2 is SASEGT. Written as DNA, the CDR3 is TGTGCCAGCAGGAACTACAGGGTCTCCGCGAGCGATACGCAGTATTTT. This encodes CASRNYRVSASDTQYF.

V is TRBV2 and J is TRBJ2-3, with TRBD2 matching 10 bases. Germline V gene lookup returns CDR1 SNHLY and CDR2 FYNNEI. The CDR3 contains 16 residues. Trimming at V came to 3 bases and at J to 4 bases, leaving 7 bases not matched to a gene. CDR3 loop: CASSETSGFGADTQYF. The CDR3 DNA reads as TGTGCCAGCAGTGAGACTAGCGGGTTTGGGGCAGATACGCAGTATTTT.

This clone was picked up many times. V gene TRBV5-1 combines with J gene TRBJ1-2; D not certain. The CDR3 extends over 14 amino acids. Trimming took off 0 bases at V and 6 bases at J, with 12 bases between the two ends. From germline, CDR1 is SGHRS and CDR2 YFSETQ. CDR3 nucleotides: TGCGCCAGCAGCTTGGACTTGCGGGCCCATGGCTACACCTTC. Its translation: CASSLDLRAHGYTF.

This clone is classed as large. J is TRBJ1-2 and V is TRBV20-1; 7 nucleotides line up with TRBD1. The CDR3 runs 12 residues. Germline lookup yields CDR1 DFQATT and CDR2 SNEGSKA (reference sequence). Germline trimming cut 6 bases from V and 7 bases from J; bases unmatched to any gene: 8. The CDR3 DNA sequence: TGCAGTGCGGGGTTTAGGGGGCTTGGCTACACCTTC. It translates to CSAGFRGLGYTF.

This clone was observed at least ten times. The chain joins TRBV5-6 to TRBJ2-7, with D possibly called TRBD1 or TRBD2 (5 bases each). The CDR3 spans 16 residues. V was pared by 2 bases and J by 6 bases, with 21 bases between. Germline CDR1 is SGHDT and CDR2 is YYEEEE. In nucleotides, the CDR3 is TGTGCCAGCAGCTTTGAGGGTTGGCAGGGAAGGCTCGAGCAGTACTTC. Its translation: CASSFEGWQGRLEQYF.

This clone was seen once. No conserved phenylalanine or tryptophan ends this CDR3, so it is likely a read error. J is TRBJ2-6 and V is TRBV10-2; D might be TRBD1 (5 bases). The germline V gene encodes CDR1 WSHSY and CDR2 SAAADI. CDR3 length: 18 residues. The CDR3 coding sequence is TGCGCCAGCACGAATACGACAGTTAACCTCTCTGGGACCAACGTCCTGACTTAC. This codes for CASTNTTVNLSGTNVLTY.

This clone was seen ten or more times. J is TRBJ2-4 and V is TRBV20-1; TRBD1 aligns across 10 bases. The CDR3 covers 15 residues. V lost 5 bases to trimming and J lost 1 base; unmatched junction nucleotides: 5. Germline CDR1 is DFQATT and CDR2 is SNEGSKA (reference sequence). The CDR3 spells CSASTGGQAKNIQYF. CDR3 nucleotide sequence: TGCAGTGCTTCGACAGGGGGCCAGGCCAAAAACATTCAGTACTTC.

This clone is categorized as medium-sized. The chain links TRBV28 to TRBJ2-7, with D possibly called TRBD1 or TRBD2 (5 bases each). Germline V gene data show CDR1 as MDHEN and CDR2 as SYDVKM. Trimming left V 6 bases short and J 3 bases short, with 15 bases between. The CDR3 totals 14 residues. The CDR3 bases are TGTGCCAGCAGCCCCAGGGACGGCGACTACGAGCAGTACTTC. It yields the protein CASSPRDGDYEQYF. Looking up the rest from reference TRBV28 and TRBJ2-7 gives the full variable domain: DVKVTQSSRYLVKRTGEKVFLECVQDMDHENMFWYRQDPGLGLRLIYFSYDVKMKEKGDIPEGYSVSREKKERFSLILESASTNQTSMYLCASSPRDGDYEQYFGPGTRLTVT.

This clone was seen a few times. This rearrangement joins TRBV6-1 to TRBJ2-7; TRBD2 aligns across 7 bases. The CDR3 loop spans 14 amino acids. After removal of 7 bases from V and 0 bases from J, the junction contained 6 bases not matched to a gene. Germline V CDR1 and CDR2: MNHNS, SASEGT. The CDR3 sequence is CASNPSGLSYEQYF. The CDR3 region has the DNA TGTGCCAGCAATCCTAGCGGCCTCTCCTACGAGCAGTACTTC.

This clone is medium-sized by share. The CDR3 DNA follows: TGTGCCAGCAGCCAAGGCTGGGGGGGCACAGATACGCAGTATTTT. Its translation: CASSQGWGGTDTQYF. This chain links TRBV3-1 with TRBJ2-3, with D perhaps matching TRBD2 (6 bases). CDR3 size: 15 residues. Germline lookup yields CDR1 LGHDT and CDR2 YNNKEL (reference sequence). Trimming cost V 1 base and J 1 base, with 9 bases left between them.

This clone is labeled medium-sized (0.01 to 0.1%). J is TRBJ2-7 and V is TRBV27; D unresolved. Germline lookup yields CDR1 MNHEY and CDR2 SMNVEV (reference sequence). The ends were cut back, 4 bases at V and 0 bases at J, with 7 bases in the middle. This CDR3 comprises 13 residues. The CDR3 coding sequence is TGTGCCAGCAGTTCCATTAGCTCCTACGAGCAGTACTTC. This codes for CASSSISSYEQYF.

This clone counts as medium-sized (0.01 to 0.1%). The chain is built from TRBV9 and TRBJ2-1; 9 bases match TRBD2. This CDR3 is 17 amino acids long. CDR1 and CDR2 (germline): SGDLS, YYNGEE. Unmatched junction bases numbered 5, after V lost 0 bases and J lost 1 base. CDR3 coding DNA: TGTGCCAGCAGCGTAGACGGCGGGGGGGCGTCCTACAATGAGCAGTTCTTC. Translated: CASSVDGGGASYNEQFF.